This TCR beta chain was documented in a study of CD8+CD57+ T cells in acquired aplastic anemia. In the study overall: Isolated CD4+ and CD8+ cells, once sorted, yielded DNA averaging around 3 ug. Study conclusions and caveats: Patients versus controls showed no significant CD8+ Simpson's diversity difference. In common between the patients and the controls were twenty-nine CD8+ CDR3 sequences.

Profiles of TCR beta VDJ and CDR3 were generated from a genomic DNA template. TCRdb re-derived calls from the reads in MiXCR, one entry per CDR3 protein. Of 150,000 to 200,000 distinct CDR3 sequences listed, about three fifths are singletons. CDR3 length equals 12 residues. Trimming removed 5 bases at V and 7 bases at J, with 11 bases between. CDR1 and CDR2 from the germline V gene are SGHTA and FQGNSA. Note on this clonotype: The target antigen is unknown.

The sample comprised sorted CD4+, CD8+, or CD8+CD57+ T cells (not recorded which) from PBMCs. This rearrangement joins TRBV7-2 to TRBJ1-2; D not resolved. This sequence was found in a human donor with severe aplastic anemia or a healthy control (not recorded which). The CDR3 DNA sequence: TGTGCCAGCAGCCTTCAGGAGGGTGGCTACACCTTC. Translating gives CASSLQEGGYTF.